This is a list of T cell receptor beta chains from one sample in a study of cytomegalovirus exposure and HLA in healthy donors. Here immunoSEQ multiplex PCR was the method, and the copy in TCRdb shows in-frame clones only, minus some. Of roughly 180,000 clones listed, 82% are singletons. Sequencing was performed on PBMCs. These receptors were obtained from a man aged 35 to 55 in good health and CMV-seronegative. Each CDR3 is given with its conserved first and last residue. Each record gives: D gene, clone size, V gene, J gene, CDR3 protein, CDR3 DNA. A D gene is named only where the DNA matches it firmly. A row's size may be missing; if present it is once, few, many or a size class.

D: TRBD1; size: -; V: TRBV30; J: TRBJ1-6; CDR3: CAWSAGQGYSPLHF; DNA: TGTGCCTGGAGCGCGGGACAGGGATATTCACCCCTCCACTTT
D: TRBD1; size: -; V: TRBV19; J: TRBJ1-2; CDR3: CASSTQPGQGRSYTF; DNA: TGTGCCAGTAGTACCCAACCGGGACAGGGGAGGAGCTACACCTTC
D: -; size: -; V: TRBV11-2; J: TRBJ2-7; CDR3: CASSLGFLQASYEQYF; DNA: TGTGCCAGCAGCTTAGGTTTTCTCCAGGCCTCCTACGAGCAGTACTTC
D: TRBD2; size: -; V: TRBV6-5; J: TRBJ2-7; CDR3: CASRASGTGEQYF; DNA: TGTGCCAGCAGGGCTAGCGGGACGGGCGAGCAGTACTTC
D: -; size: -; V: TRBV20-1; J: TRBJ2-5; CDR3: CSARAGETQYF; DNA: TGCAGTGCCCGTGCGGGGGAGACCCAGTACTTC
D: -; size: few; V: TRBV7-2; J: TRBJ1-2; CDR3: CASSRIREDGYTF; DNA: TGTGCCAGCAGCCGAATCCGTGAGGATGGCTACACCTTC
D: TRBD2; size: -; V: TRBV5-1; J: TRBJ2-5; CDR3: CASSPGGAPYQETQYF; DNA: TGCGCCAGCAGCCCCGGGGGGGCACCGTACCAAGAGACCCAGTACTTC
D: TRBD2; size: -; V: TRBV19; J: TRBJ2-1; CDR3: CASSTLAGGDNEQFF; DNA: TGTGCCAGTAGTACTCTAGCGGGGGGGGACAATGAGCAGTTCTTC
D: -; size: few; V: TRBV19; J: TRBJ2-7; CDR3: CASSIDAGLIYEQYF; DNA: TGTGCCAGTAGTATAGATGCAGGGTTAATCTACGAGCAGTACTTC
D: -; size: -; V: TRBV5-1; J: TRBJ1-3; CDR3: CASKQDLSGNTIYF; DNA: TGCGCCAGCAAGCAAGATCTCTCTGGAAACACCATATATTTT
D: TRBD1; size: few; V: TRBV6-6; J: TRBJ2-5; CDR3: CASSPRTGQETQYF; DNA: TGTGCCAGCAGCCCACGGACAGGCCAAGAGACCCAGTACTTC
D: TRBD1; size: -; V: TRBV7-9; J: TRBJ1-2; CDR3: CASSPMRGQGKGYTF; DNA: TGTGCCAGCAGCCCGATGAGGGGGCAAGGAAAGGGCTACACCTTC
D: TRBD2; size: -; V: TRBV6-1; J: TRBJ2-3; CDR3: CASSERAGGRGDTQYF; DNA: TGTGCCAGCAGTGAAAGGGCGGGGGGGCGAGGAGATACGCAGTATTTT
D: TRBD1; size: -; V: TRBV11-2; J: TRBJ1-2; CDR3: CASSPRQGPMNGYTF; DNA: TGTGCCAGCAGCCCGAGACAGGGCCCTATGAACGGCTACACCTTC
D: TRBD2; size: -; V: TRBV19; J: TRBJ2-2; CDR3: CASSMGLAVTGELFF; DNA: TGTGCCAGTAGTATGGGACTAGCGGTTACCGGGGAGCTGTTTTTT
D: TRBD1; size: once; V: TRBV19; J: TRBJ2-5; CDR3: CASSLGQGLQETQYF; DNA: TGTGCCAGTAGTTTAGGACAGGGCCTCCAAGAGACCCAGTACTTC
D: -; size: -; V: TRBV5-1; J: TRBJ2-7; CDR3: CASSLAVRSEQYF; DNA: TGCGCCAGCAGCTTGGCCGTAAGGAGCGAGCAGTACTTC
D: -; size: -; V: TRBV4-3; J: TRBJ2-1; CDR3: CASSQDGVTGTLGLVRDNEQFF; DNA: TGCGCCAGCAGCCAAGATGGGGTCACCGGGACACTAGGATTAGTAAGAGACAATGAGCAGTTCTTC
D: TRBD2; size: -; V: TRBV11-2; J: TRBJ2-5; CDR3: CASSSNSGRARLETQYF; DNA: TGTGCCAGCAGCTCTAATAGCGGGAGGGCTCGCTTGGAGACCCAGTACTTC
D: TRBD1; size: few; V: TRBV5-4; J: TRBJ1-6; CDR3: CASSLGQVNNSPLHF; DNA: TGTGCCAGCAGCTTAGGACAGGTTAATAATTCACCCCTCCACTTT
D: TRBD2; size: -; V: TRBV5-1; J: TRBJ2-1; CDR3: CASSARLAGGVSVNEQFF; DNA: TGCGCCAGCAGCGCCCGACTAGCGGGAGGAGTATCGGTTAATGAGCAGTTCTTC
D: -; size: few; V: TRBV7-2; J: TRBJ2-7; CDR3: CASSAQQGYEQYF; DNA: TGTGCCAGCAGCGCCCAACAGGGATACGAGCAGTACTTC
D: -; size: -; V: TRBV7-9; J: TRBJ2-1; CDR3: CASSFTTRNNEQFF; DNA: TGTGCCAGCAGCTTCACCACACGAAACAATGAGCAGTTCTTC
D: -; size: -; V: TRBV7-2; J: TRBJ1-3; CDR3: CASSSTDGNTIYF; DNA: TGTGCCAGCAGCTCGACAGATGGAAACACCATATATTTT
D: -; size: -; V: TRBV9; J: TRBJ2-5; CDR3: CASSVAPGTGGSHLAGEGETQYF; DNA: TGTGCCAGCAGCGTAGCCCCCGGGACAGGGGGATCTCATCTAGCGGGAGAGGGGGAGACCCAGTACTTC
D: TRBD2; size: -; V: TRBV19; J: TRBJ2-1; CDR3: CASSTTSGGLIEQFF; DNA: TGTGCCAGTAGTACGACTAGCGGGGGGTTAATTGAGCAGTTCTTC
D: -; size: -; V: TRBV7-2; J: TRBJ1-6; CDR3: CASSLQGQNSPLHF; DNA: TGTGCCAGCAGCTTACAGGGGCAGAATTCACCCCTCCACTTT
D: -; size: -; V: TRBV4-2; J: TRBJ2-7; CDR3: CASSQDQWAGALEQYF; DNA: TGTGCCAGCAGCCAAGATCAGTGGGCAGGGGCCCTCGAGCAGTACTTC
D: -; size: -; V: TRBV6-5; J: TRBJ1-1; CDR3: CASSYDRKRSEAFF; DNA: TGTGCCAGCAGTTACGACAGGAAGAGAAGTGAAGCTTTCTTT
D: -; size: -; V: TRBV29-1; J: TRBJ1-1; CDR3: CSAGGQPNTEAFF; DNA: TGCAGCGCAGGAGGGCAGCCGAACACTGAAGCTTTCTTT
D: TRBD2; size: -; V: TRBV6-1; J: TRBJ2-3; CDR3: CASRLALSTDTQYF; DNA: TGTGCCAGCAGACTAGCGCTTAGCACAGATACGCAGTATTTT
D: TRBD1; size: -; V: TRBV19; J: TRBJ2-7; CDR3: CASSIGTGGYEQYF; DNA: TGTGCCAGTAGTATAGGGACAGGGGGCTACGAGCAGTACTTC
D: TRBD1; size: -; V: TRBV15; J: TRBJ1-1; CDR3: CATSRTDRGAEAFF; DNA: TGTGCCACCAGCAGGACGGACAGGGGAGCTGAAGCTTTCTTT